The TCR beta chain described here comes from a study of blood T cell repertoires in COVID-19. The CDR3 totals 17 residues. Germline V gene data show CDR1 as KGHSH and CDR2 as LQKENI. Trimming took 2 bases from V and 1 from J, leaving 18 bases between them. Study processing details: Estimated nucleated cell counts came from reference gene primer amplification. Clones were sequenced by immunoSEQ multiplex PCR, and TCRdb holds only the in-frame ones, with some missing. V and J calls and clone size come straight from that table; D and trimming were deduced from the DNA. The table has about 200,000 clones, about 85% seen once; the top ten hold about 4.9%.

This sequence was found in a woman older than 75 with acute or convalescent COVID-19. Sequenced: peripheral blood. The chain combines TRBV18 with TRBJ2-7; weak D call: TRBD1 (6 bases). In nucleotides, the CDR3 is TGTGCCAGCTCACCAACCGCAGGGGTCCTAGGGTCCTACGAGCAGTACTTC. This translates into CASSPTAGVLGSYEQYF.